These T cell receptor beta chains were read from a single sample in a study of CD8+ T cells in alopecia areata. Sequencing used immunoSEQ multiplex PCR; TCRdb keeps in-frame clones, though not all of them. The sample has about 82,000 clones, roughly 50% seen once. The sequenced sample was NKG2D-high CD8+ T cells sorted from blood. Source of these receptors: a human donor with alopecia areata. The CDR3 runs from the conserved cysteine through the conserved F or W. D genes are given only for firm matches. A clone size is listed for some rows: how often the clone was seen (once, few, many), or a class if it is expanded.

>-|-|TRBV29-1|TRBJ2-2
CSVEEGGLITGELFF
TGCAGCGTTGAAGAGGGCGGACTCATTACCGGGGAGCTGTTTTTT
>few|-|TRBV28|TRBJ2-7
CASSFTSSYEQYF
TGTGCCAGCAGTTTTACGAGCTCCTACGAGCAGTACTTC
>-|-|TRBV5-1|TRBJ2-2
CASSPPANTGELFF
TGCGCCAGCAGTCCCCCCGCGAACACCGGGGAGCTGTTTTTT
>-|TRBD1|TRBV9|TRBJ2-7
CASSEGQGILDYEQYF
TGTGCCAGCAGCGAGGGACAGGGAATATTAGACTACGAGCAGTACTTC
>-|TRBD1|TRBV5-6|TRBJ2-7
CASSFGTGGYEQYF
TGTGCCAGCAGCTTCGGGACAGGGGGGTACGAGCAGTACTTC
>few|-|TRBV5-1|TRBJ2-5
CASSMDIQETQYF
TGCGCCAGCAGCATGGACATCCAAGAGACCCAGTACTTC
>-|-|TRBV5-6|TRBJ2-1
CASSFGRNEQFF
TGTGCCAGCAGCTTCGGTAGGAATGAGCAGTTCTTC
>-|-|TRBV13|TRBJ2-7
CASSKGTNYEQYF
TGTGCCAGCAGCAAGGGCACTAACTACGAGCAGTACTTC
>-|TRBD1|TRBV5-1|TRBJ1-1
CASSLDRGRGAFF
TGCGCCAGCAGCTTGGACAGGGGGCGCGGAGCTTTCTTT
>-|-|TRBV11-3|TRBJ2-3
CASSRQGGDTQYF
TGTGCCAGCAGCCGGCAAGGGGGAGATACGCAGTATTTT
>-|-|TRBV27|TRBJ1-5
CASSLSGKDQPQHF
TGTGCCAGCAGTTTATCCGGGAAGGACCAGCCCCAGCATTTT
>few|TRBD1|TRBV29-1|TRBJ2-1
CSGLDRVNEQFF
TGCAGCGGACTGGACAGGGTCAATGAGCAGTTCTTC
>-|-|TRBV6-5|TRBJ2-7
CASSTQNEQYF
TGTGCCAGCAGTACTCAAAACGAGCAGTACTTC
>-|TRBD1|TRBV5-1|TRBJ2-1
CASSLAGTANEQFF
TGCGCCAGCAGCTTGGCCGGGACAGCCAATGAGCAGTTCTTC
>-|TRBD1|TRBV5-6|TRBJ2-7
CASSMDRGAFYEQYF
TGTGCCAGCAGCATGGACAGGGGAGCGTTCTACGAGCAGTACTTC
>few|-|TRBV23-1|TRBJ2-6
CASSQSPAGANVLTF
TGCGCCAGCAGTCAATCCCCGGCGGGGGCCAACGTCCTGACTTTC
>-|-|TRBV23-1|TRBJ1-5
CASSQFRPAGTIAPNSNQPQHF
TGCGCCAGCAGTCAATTTCGGCCCGCCGGGACGATAGCACCGAATAGCAATCAGCCCCAGCATTTT
>-|-|TRBV6-5|TRBJ1-1
CASSYPQGTEAFF
TGTGCCAGCAGTTACCCCCAGGGGACTGAAGCTTTCTTT
>few|-|TRBV4-1|TRBJ2-2
CASSLRTASSINTGELFF
TGCGCCAGCAGCCTGCGGACAGCATCCTCTATTAACACCGGGGAGCTGTTTTTT